This T cell receptor (beta chain) was observed in a study of blood T cell repertoires in COVID-19. About the study: COVID-19 samples from acute and convalescent phases originated in the United States, Italy and Spain. PBMCs, B-cell-depleted T cells, or T cells were the source of the cDNA or gDNA that made up the material.

In the authors' workflow: Amplified reference gene primers provided the basis for estimating nucleated cell counts. The table came from immunoSEQ multiplex PCR; TCRdb's copy has only in-frame clones and leaves some out. V and J calls and clone size are copied from that table; D and trimming were computed from the DNA. This sample has about 75,000 clones; roughly 70% occur once, and the top ten carry 2.5% to 3%. Material for sequencing was peripheral blood. The clonotype originates from a human donor with acute or convalescent COVID-19. The donor label of this sample is uncertain.

In nucleotides, the CDR3 is TGCGCCAGCAGCCCAACAGGGACCGGGGCCAACGTCCTGACTTTC. As protein: CASSPTGTGANVLTF. The chain joins TRBV5-1 to TRBJ2-6, with D maybe TRBD1 (6 bases). Germline values: CDR1 SGHRS, CDR2 YFSETQ. Trimming left V 4 bases short and J 4 bases short, with 12 bases between. CDR3 length equals 15 residues.